This TCR beta chain was identified in a study of cytomegalovirus exposure and HLA in healthy donors. Whole-study results and caveats: In vitro data verified three CMV-associated chains as specific for CMV antigens. It was reported in a later analysis that an Asian-associated ancestry cluster showed fewer N-insertions than the approximately 670-donor mean. Presence/absence analyses treated sequencing depth as roughly uniform across donors.

Points on this clone: Its antigen is not known.

This CDR3 has 13 residues. V dropped 3 bases and J dropped 3 bases, with 8 bases sitting between them. CDR1 is SGDLS, CDR2 YYNGEE, per germline. The PCR employed 60 Vbeta primers together with 13 Jbeta primers. The method was immunoSEQ multiplex PCR; TCRdb's version includes in-frame clones alone and lacks a portion of them. This sample carries about 110,000 clones, nearly 75% of them seen once, and the ten largest clones take 4.8%. Sequenced input: PBMCs. The clonotype comes from a man aged 30 to 39 in good health and CMV-seropositive. The chain has TRBV9 and TRBJ2-3; maybe TRBD1 (5 bases). The CDR3 nucleotides read TGTGCCAGCAGCGGGGGCCAAACAGATACGCAGTATTTT. This translates into CASSGGQTDTQYF.